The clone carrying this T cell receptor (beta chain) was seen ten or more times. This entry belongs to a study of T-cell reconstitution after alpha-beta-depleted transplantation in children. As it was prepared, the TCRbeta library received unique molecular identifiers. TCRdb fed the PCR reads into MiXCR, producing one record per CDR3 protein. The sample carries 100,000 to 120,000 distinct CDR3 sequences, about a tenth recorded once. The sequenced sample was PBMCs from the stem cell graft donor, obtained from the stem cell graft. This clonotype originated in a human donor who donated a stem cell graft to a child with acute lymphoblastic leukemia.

CDR3 sequence (DNA): TGCAGTGTCCGTAGGCGCGGGAGTATGTACGAGCAGTACTTC. Amino acids: CSVRRRGSMYEQYF. The chain links TRBV20-1 to TRBJ2-7; 7 positions agree with TRBD2. This CDR3 has 14 residues. Germline V gene sequence: CDR1 DFQATT, CDR2 SNEGSKA (reference sequence). Trimming took 7 bases from V and 4 from J; bases not matched to a gene: 13.